The 10 T cell receptor beta chains reported below all come from one sample, sequenced in a study of cytomegalovirus exposure and HLA in healthy donors. Both 60 Vbeta primers and 13 Jbeta primers went into the PCR. Assay used: immunoSEQ multiplex PCR; TCRdb lists only in-frame clones, some missing. The table lists around 99,000 clones, 76% of them singletons. The specimen was PBMCs. Receptors were obtained from a woman in her forties or fifties in good health and CMV-seropositive.

The sample holds a few counts of this clone. This chain joins TRBV2 and TRBJ2-3; 8 nucleotides match TRBD1. The CDR3 is 13 residues long. Trimming took 8 bases from V and 3 from J; bases not matched to a gene: 4. Germline CDR1 and CDR2: SNHLY and FYNNEI. The CDR3 sequence: CASGRGQTDTQYF. The CDR3 DNA reads TGTGCCAGCGGCAGGGGGCAAACAGATACGCAGTATTTT.

CDR3 nucleotides: TGTGCCAGCAGCCCTCGGGTCGACACCGGGGAGCTGTTTTTT. This translates into CASSPRVDTGELFF. The chain carries TRBV7-9 and TRBJ2-2; D is unresolved. Trimming removed 5 bases at V and 3 bases at J, with 10 bases between. The CDR3 length is 14 residues. CDR1 and CDR2 (germline): SEHNR, FQNEAQ (reference sequence).

CDR3 nucleotide sequence: TGTGCCAGCAGCGGTACGCGGAACAATCAGCCCCAGCATTTT. This codes for CASSGTRNNQPQHF. The chain recombines TRBV2 with TRBJ1-5; D call uncertain. CDR1 SNHLY and CDR2 FYNNEI come from the germline V gene. V dropped 6 bases and J dropped 3 bases, with 12 bases sitting between them. This CDR3 is built from 14 residues.

This clone appeared once. The chain carries TRBV27 and TRBJ2-5, with TRBD1 matching over 7 bases. The CDR3 contains 16 residues. Looked up from germline, CDR1 is MNHEY and CDR2 is SMNVEV (reference sequence). V was clipped by 0 bases and J by 3 bases; unmatched bases: 7. CDR3 nucleotides: TGTGCCAGCAGTTTATCGGGACAGTCACTTAAAGAGACCCAGTACTTC. This gives the protein CASSLSGQSLKETQYF.

V is TRBV12-5 and J is TRBJ2-1; no firm D call. Trimming removed 0 bases at V and 15 bases at J, with 18 bases between. In germline, CDR1 is LGHNT, CDR2 FRNRAP. CDR3 size: 14 residues. CDR3 loop: CASGLVLVSETPFF. The CDR3 DNA reads as TGTGCTAGTGGTTTGGTATTAGTAAGTGAGACTCCGTTCTTC.

CDR3 amino acids: CASSPGGGMNNQPQHF. CDR3 DNA sequence: TGTGCCAGCTCACCTGGCGGGGGGATGAACAATCAGCCCCAGCATTTT. The chain employs TRBV18 and TRBJ1-5; perhaps TRBD1 as D (5 bases). There are 16 residues in the CDR3. Trimming removed 3 bases from V and 3 bases from J, with 15 bases in between. Per germline, CDR1 KGHSH and CDR2 LQKENI.

This rearrangement joins TRBV10-2 to TRBJ2-3, with D perhaps TRBD2 (5 bases). The CDR3 runs 14 residues. V shed 8 bases and J shed 0 bases, with 12 bases lying between them. Germline V gives CDR1 WSHSY, CDR2 SAAADI. The DNA of the CDR3 is TGCGCCAGCTCCCGGGGTTCTAGCACAGATACGCAGTATTTT. This codes for CASSRGSSTDTQYF.

CDR3 in DNA: TGTGCCAGCGGCGGGGGAACTAGCACAGATACGCAGTATTTT. Translation: CASGGGTSTDTQYF. This sequence joins TRBV7-8 and TRBJ2-3, with 7 bases aligning to TRBD2. Germline lookup yields CDR1 SGHVS and CDR2 FQNEAQ. This CDR3 region has 14 residues. V dropped 8 bases and J dropped 0; count of bases not matched to a gene: 5.

Here the CDR3 DNA reads TGTGCCAGCAGCTTAAGTTCAGGGGTCGGAAACACCATATATTTT. Protein sequence: CASSLSSGVGNTIYF. The rearrangement uses TRBV11-2 and TRBJ1-3, with TRBD1 as a possible D gene (6 bases). Between the trimmed V and J ends, which lost 2 bases and 4 bases, there was a span of 12 bases. CDR3 length: 15 amino acids. Germline CDR1 reads SGHAT; CDR2 reads FQNNGV.

The V gene is TRBV5-4, the J gene TRBJ2-5, with 11 nucleotides matching TRBD2. Trimming removed 2 bases from V and 2 bases from J; junction bases left unmatched: 2. Germline V CDR1 and CDR2: SGHNT, YYREEE (reference sequence). The CDR3 is 15 residues long. The CDR3 here is CASSLRLAGQETQYF. CDR3 nucleotides: TGTGCCAGCAGCTTACGACTAGCGGGACAAGAGACCCAGTACTTC.